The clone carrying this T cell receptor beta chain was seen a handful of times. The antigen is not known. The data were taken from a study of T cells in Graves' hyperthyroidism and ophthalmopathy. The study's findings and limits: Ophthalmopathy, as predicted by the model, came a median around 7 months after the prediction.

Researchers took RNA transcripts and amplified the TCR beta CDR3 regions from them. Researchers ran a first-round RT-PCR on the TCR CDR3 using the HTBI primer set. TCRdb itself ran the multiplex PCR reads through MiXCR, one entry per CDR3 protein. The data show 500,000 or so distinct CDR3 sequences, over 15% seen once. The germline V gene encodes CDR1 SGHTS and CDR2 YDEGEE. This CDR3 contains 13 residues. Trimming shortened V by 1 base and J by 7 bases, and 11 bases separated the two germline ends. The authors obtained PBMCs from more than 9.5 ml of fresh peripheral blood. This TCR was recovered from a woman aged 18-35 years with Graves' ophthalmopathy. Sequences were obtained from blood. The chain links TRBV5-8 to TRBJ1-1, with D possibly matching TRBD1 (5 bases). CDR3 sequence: CASSLMGRGEAFF. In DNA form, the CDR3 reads TGTGCCAGCAGCTTGATGGGACGGGGTGAAGCTTTCTTT.